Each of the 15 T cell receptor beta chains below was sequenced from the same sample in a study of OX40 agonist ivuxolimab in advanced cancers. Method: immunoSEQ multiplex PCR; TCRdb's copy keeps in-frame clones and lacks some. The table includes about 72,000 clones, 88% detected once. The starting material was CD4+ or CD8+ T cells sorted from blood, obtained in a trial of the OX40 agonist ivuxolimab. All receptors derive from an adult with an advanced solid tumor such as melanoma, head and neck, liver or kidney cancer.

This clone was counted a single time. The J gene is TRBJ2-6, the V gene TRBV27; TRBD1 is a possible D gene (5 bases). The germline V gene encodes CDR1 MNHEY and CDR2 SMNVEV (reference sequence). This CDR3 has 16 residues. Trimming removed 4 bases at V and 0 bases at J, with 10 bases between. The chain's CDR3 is CASSSPTGSGANVLTF. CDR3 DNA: TGTGCCAGCAGTTCTCCTACAGGCTCTGGGGCCAACGTCCTGACTTTC.

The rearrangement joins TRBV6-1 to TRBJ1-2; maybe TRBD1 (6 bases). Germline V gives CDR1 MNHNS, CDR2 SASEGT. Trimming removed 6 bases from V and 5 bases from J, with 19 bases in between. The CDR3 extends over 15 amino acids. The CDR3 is CASSQGRGEFYGYTF. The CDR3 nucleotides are TGTGCCAGCAGCCAGGGGAGGGGAGAATTTTATGGCTACACCTTC.

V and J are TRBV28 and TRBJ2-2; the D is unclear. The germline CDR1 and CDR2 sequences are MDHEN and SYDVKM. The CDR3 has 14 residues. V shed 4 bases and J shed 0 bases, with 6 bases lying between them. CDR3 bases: TGTGCCAGCAGTTGGGGTACGAACACCGGGGAGCTGTTTTTT. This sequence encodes CASSWGTNTGELFF.

CDR3 coding DNA: TGTGCCAGCAGAGATGAGCGGGGGTTGTACTTC. It yields the protein CASRDERGLYF. V and J are TRBV7-5 and TRBJ2-5; the table's D call, TRBD2, has no DNA check behind it. TRBV7-5 is a pseudogene. The CDR3 spans 11 residues.

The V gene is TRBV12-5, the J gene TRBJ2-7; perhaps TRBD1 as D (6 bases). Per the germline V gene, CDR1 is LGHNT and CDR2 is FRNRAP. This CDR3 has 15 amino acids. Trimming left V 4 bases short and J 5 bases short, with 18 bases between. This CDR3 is CASGSQTGRIDEQYF. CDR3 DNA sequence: TGTGCTAGTGGTTCTCAAACAGGGAGAATCGACGAGCAGTACTTC.

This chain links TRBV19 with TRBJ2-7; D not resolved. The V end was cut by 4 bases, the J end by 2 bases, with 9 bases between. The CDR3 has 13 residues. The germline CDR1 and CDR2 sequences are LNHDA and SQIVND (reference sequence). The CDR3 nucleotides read TGTGCCAGTAGTAAGAAGGCCGCCTACGAGCAGTACTTC. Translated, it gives CASSKKAAYEQYF. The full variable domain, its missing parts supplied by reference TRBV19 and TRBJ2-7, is DGGITQSPKYLFRKEGQNVTLSCEQNLNHDAMYWYRQDPGQGLRLIYYSQIVNDFQKGDIAEGYSVSREKKESFPLTVTSAQKNPTAFYLCASSKKAAYEQYFGPGTRLTVT.

The CDR3 coding sequence is TGCGCCAGCAGCCAACTAGCGGGGACAGACTACGAGCAGTACTTC. It codes for CASSQLAGTDYEQYF. J is TRBJ2-7 and V is TRBV4-1; TRBD2 agrees at 9 bases. Germline values: CDR1 MGHRA, CDR2 YSYEKL. This CDR3 contains 15 residues. The V segment lost 2 bases and the J segment 3 bases; nucleotides outside the gene matches: 5.

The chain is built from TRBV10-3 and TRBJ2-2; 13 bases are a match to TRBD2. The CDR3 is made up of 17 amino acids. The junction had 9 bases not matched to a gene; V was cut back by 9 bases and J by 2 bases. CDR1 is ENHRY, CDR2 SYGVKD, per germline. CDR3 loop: CAIQPGLAGYNTGELFF. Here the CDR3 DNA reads TGTGCCATTCAACCGGGACTAGCGGGATACAACACCGGGGAGCTGTTTTTT.

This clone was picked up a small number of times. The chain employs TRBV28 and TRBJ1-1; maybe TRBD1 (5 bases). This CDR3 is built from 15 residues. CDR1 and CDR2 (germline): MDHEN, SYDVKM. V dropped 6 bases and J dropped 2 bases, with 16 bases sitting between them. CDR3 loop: CASRPGTDYNTEAFF. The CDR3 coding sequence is TGTGCCAGCAGACCTGGGACCGATTATAACACTGAAGCTTTCTTT.

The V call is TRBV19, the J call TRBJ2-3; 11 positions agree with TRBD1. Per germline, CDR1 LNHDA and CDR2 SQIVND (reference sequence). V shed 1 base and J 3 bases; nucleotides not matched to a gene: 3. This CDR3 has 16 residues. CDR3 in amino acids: CASSIGGTGGTDTQYF. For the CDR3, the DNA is TGTGCCAGTAGTATAGGCGGGACAGGGGGAACAGATACGCAGTATTTT.

The CDR3 spells CASSATGGLNNEQFF. In nucleotides, the CDR3 is TGTGCCAGCAGCGCGACAGGGGGCCTTAACAATGAGCAGTTCTTC. V usage is TRBV7-9 and J usage is TRBJ2-1; 10 nucleotides align to TRBD1. The germline V gene has CDR1 SEHNR and CDR2 FQNEAQ (reference sequence). This CDR3 has 15 amino acids. J gave up 5 bases and V 5 bases, and 6 bases lay outside the gene matches.

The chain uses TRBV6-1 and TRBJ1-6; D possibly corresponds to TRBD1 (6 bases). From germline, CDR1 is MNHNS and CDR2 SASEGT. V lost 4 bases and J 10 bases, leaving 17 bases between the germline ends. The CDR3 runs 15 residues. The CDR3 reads CASSVTSGVRSPLHF. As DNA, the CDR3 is TGTGCCAGCAGTGTCACCTCAGGGGTGAGGTCACCCCTCCACTTT.

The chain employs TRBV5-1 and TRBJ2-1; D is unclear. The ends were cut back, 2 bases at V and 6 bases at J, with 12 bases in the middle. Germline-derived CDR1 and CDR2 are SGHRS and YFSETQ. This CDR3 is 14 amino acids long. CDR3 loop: CASSFIVDGNEQFF. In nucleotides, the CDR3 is TGCGCCAGCAGCTTTATTGTAGATGGCAATGAGCAGTTCTTC.

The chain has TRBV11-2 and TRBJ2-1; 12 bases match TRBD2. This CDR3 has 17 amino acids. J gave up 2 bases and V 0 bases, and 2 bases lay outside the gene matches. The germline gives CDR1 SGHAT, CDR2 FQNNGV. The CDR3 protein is CASSLDLAGGTYNEQFF. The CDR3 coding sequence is TGTGCCAGCAGCTTAGACCTAGCGGGAGGGACCTACAATGAGCAGTTCTTC.

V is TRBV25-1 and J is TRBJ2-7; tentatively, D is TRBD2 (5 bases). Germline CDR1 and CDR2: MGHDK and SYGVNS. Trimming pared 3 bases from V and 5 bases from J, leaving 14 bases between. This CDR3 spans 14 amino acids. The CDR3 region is CASSDRILLDEQYF. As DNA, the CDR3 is TGTGCCAGCAGTGATCGGATCCTACTAGACGAGCAGTACTTC.